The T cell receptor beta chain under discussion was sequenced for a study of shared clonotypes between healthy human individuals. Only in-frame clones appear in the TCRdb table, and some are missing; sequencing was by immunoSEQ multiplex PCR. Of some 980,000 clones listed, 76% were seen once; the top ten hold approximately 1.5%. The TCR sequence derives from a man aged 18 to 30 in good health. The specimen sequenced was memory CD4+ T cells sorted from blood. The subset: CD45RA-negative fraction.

The CDR3 reads CASSPTGGVYEQYF. For the CDR3, the DNA is TGTGCCAGCAGCCCGACAGGGGGCGTTTACGAGCAGTACTTC. The gene calls are TRBV7-9 and TRBJ2-7; 10 nucleotides line up with TRBD1. Looked up from germline, CDR1 is SEHNR and CDR2 is FQNEAQ (reference sequence). CDR3 length: 14 residues. Trimming took 5 bases from V and 4 from J; bases not matched to a gene: 5. Full variable domain (rest looked up from reference TRBV7-9 and TRBJ2-7): DTGVSQNPRHKITKRGQNVTFRCDPISEHNRLYWYRQTLGQGPEFLTYFQNEAQLEKSRLLSDRFSAERPKGSFSTLEIQRTEQGDSAMYLCASSPTGGVYEQYFGPGTRLTVT.